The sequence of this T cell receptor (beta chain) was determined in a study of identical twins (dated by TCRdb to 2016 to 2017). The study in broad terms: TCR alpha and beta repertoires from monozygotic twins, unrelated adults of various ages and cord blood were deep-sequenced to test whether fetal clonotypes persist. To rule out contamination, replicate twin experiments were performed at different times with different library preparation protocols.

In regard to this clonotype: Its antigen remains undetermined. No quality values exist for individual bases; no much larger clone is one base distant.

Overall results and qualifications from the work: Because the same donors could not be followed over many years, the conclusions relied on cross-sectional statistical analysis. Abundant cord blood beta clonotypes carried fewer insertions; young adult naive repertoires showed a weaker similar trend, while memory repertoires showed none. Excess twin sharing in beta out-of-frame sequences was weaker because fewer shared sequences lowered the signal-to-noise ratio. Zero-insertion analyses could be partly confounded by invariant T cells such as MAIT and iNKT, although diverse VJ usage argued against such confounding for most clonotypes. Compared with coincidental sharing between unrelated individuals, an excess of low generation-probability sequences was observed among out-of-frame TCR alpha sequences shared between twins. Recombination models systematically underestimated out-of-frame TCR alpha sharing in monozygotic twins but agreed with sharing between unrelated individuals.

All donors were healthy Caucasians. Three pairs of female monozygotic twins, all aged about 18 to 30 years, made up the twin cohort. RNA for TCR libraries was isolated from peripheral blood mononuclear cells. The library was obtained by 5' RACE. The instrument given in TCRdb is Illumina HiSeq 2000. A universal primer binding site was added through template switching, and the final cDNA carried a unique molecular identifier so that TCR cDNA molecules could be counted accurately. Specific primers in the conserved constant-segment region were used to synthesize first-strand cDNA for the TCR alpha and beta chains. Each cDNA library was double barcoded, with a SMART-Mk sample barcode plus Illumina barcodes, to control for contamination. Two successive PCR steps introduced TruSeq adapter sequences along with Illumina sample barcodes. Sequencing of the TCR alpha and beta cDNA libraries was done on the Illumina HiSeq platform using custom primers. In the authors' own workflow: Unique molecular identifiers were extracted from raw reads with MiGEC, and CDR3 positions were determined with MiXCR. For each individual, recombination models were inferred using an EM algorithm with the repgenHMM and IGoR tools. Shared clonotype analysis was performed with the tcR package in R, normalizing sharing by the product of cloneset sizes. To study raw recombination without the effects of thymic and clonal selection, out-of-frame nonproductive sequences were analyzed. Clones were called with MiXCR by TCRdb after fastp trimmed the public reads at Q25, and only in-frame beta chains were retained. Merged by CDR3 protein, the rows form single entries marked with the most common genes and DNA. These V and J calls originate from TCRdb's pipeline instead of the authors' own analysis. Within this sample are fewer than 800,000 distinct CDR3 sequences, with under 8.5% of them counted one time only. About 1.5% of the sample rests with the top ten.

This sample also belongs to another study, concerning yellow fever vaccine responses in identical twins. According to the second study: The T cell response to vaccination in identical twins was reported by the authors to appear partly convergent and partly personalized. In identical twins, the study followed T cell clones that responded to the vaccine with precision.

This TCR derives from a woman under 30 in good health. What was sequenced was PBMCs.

CDR3 region: CASGVAGYNEQFF. The nucleotide sequence reads as follows: TGTGCCAGCGGGGTAGCGGGTTACAATGAGCAGTTCTTC. The rearrangement combines TRBV12-3 or TRBV12-4 with TRBJ2-1; 7 middle bases align to TRBD2. Here V drops 8 bases and J drops 4 bases, and the junction holds 5 bases not matched to any gene. CDR3 length: 13 amino acids, cysteine to phenylalanine. Solely the CDR3 DNA is kept, with 39 bases framed from the first base.